This TCR beta chain comes out of a study of cytomegalovirus exposure and HLA in healthy donors. The germline gives CDR1 SEHNR, CDR2 FQNEAQ (reference sequence). Between the trimmed V and J ends, which lost 4 bases and 1 base, there was a span of 8 bases. This CDR3 region has 13 residues. The primer mix had 60 Vbeta and 13 Jbeta primers. Repertoires were generated with immunoSEQ multiplex PCR, while TCRdb's copy carries only in-frame clones and drops some. The sample lists approximately 53,000 clones; about three quarters were seen once. The clonotype was recovered from a man younger than 45 in good health and CMV-seropositive. The sequencing input was PBMCs. This chain connects TRBV7-9 to TRBJ2-7; D is undetermined. The CDR3, as DNA: TGTGCCAGCAGCTCCGGAGATTCCTACGAGCAGTACTTC. Protein: CASSSGDSYEQYF.